This T cell receptor beta chain was captured in a study of cytomegalovirus exposure and HLA in healthy donors. Use of 60 Vbeta and 13 Jbeta primers characterized the PCR. Here immunoSEQ multiplex PCR was the method, and the copy in TCRdb shows in-frame clones only, minus some. The table shows around 41,000 clones, with 60% to 75% occurring only once. This CDR3 has 13 amino acids. CDR1 is MNHEY and CDR2 is SVGAGI in the germline V gene. The V end lost 10 bases, the J end lost 4 bases, and 16 bases lay between the germline ends. The chain has TRBV6-5 and TRBJ1-1; a possible D gene is TRBD1 (6 bases). Sequencing was performed on PBMCs. This TCR came from a man aged 35 to 55 in good health and CMV-seronegative. CDR3 loop: CATQLTRGTEAFF. CDR3 DNA sequence: TGTGCCACCCAGTTGACCAGGGGCACTGAAGCTTTCTTT.